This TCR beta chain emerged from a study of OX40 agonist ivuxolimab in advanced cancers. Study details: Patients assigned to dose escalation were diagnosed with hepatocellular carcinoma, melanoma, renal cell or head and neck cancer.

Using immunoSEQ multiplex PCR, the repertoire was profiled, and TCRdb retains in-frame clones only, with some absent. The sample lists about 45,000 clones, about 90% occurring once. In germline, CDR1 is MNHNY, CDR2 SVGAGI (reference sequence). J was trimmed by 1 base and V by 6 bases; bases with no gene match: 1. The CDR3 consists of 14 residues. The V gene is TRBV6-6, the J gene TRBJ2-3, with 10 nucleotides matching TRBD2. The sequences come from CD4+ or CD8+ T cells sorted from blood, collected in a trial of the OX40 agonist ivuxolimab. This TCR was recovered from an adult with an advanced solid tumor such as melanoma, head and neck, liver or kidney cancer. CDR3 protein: CASRLAGRTDTQYF. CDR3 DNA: TGTGCCAGCAGACTAGCGGGGCGCACAGATACGCAGTATTTT.